A selection of T cell receptor beta chains follows, all from one sample in a study of long-term antiretroviral therapy in people with HIV. This table comes from immunoSEQ multiplex PCR, and its TCRdb copy is limited to in-frame clones, with some not included. This sample has 30,000 to 40,000 clones; around 94% occur once, and the top ten carry 3.5% to 4.5%. This sample comprised unsorted PBMCs, obtained more than 5 years after starting antiretroviral therapy. These receptors originate from a woman aged 45-65 years with HIV. Both conserved end residues are part of each CDR3. The order of the fields is J gene, clone size, V gene, D gene, CDR3 length, CDR3 protein, CDR3 DNA. The D gene is left open where the match is weak. Expanded clones get a size class; other rows say once, few or many, or leave the size out.

TRBJ2-7 | . | TRBV23-1 | TRBD1 | 12 | CASSRTGYEQYF | TGCGCCAGCAGTCGGACAGGGTACGAGCAGTACTTC
TRBJ1-1 | . | TRBV19 | . | 16 | CASSIAGRRGDTEAFF | TGTGCCAGTAGTATTGCAGGGAGAAGGGGGGACACTGAAGCTTTCTTT
TRBJ2-3 | . | TRBV9 | TRBD2 | 18 | CASSVALGTSGSTDTQYF | TGTGCCAGCAGCGTAGCCCTCGGGACTAGCGGAAGCACAGATACGCAGTATTTT
TRBJ1-1 | . | TRBV6-6 | . | 15 | CASSYLTAMNTEAFF | TGTGCCAGCAGTTACTTGACAGCGATGAACACTGAAGCTTTCTTT
TRBJ2-5 | . | TRBV7-9 | TRBD1 | 15 | CASSVRQGEVETQYF | TGTGCCAGCAGCGTTAGACAGGGGGAAGTAGAGACCCAGTACTTC
TRBJ2-5 | . | TRBV5-4 | TRBD2 | 16 | CASSLQAGGGKETQYF | TGTGCCAGCAGCTTACAGGCGGGGGGGGGAAAAGAGACCCAGTACTTC
TRBJ2-1 | once | TRBV7-6 | . | 18 | CASSFSPTRPLSYNEQFF | TGTGCCAGCAGCTTTAGTCCCACCCGGCCCCTCTCCTACAATGAGCAGTTCTTC
TRBJ2-5 | . | TRBV5-5 | . | 14 | CASSPTVAQETQYF | TGTGCCAGCAGCCCGACTGTCGCCCAAGAGACCCAGTACTTC
TRBJ2-7 | few | TRBV9 | . | 14 | CASSARASSYEQYF | TGTGCCAGCAGCGCCAGGGCGAGCTCCTACGAGCAGTACTTC
TRBJ1-2 | . | TRBV5-1 | TRBD1 | 15 | CASSLAAGGGYGYTF | TGCGCCAGCAGCTTGGCCGCAGGGGGCGGGTATGGCTACACCTTC
TRBJ2-5 | . | TRBV14 | . | 15 | CASSQGGNRRQTQYF | TGTGCCAGCAGCCAAGGCGGGAACCGACGGCAGACCCAGTACTTC
TRBJ2-2 | . | TRBV11-2 | . | 13 | CASSLGAGGELFF | TGTGCCAGCAGCTTAGGGGCGGGCGGGGAGCTGTTTTTT
TRBJ1-2 | . | TRBV19 | . | 16 | CASTHSGPRQHYGYTF | TGTGCCAGTACCCATTCTGGGCCCAGACAACACTATGGCTACACCTTC
TRBJ2-5 | once | TRBV19 | TRBD1 | 15 | CASSTLDRVRETQYF | TGTGCCAGTAGTACCCTGGACAGGGTTCGAGAGACCCAGTACTTC
TRBJ2-6 | once | TRBV5-4 | . | 15 | CASSLAGSGANVLTF | TGTGCCAGCAGCTTGGCGGGTTCTGGGGCCAACGTCCTGACTTTC
TRBJ1-2 | . | TRBV29-1 | . | 11 | CSAGQSYGYTF | TGCAGCGCCGGACAGTCCTATGGCTACACCTTC
TRBJ1-2 | . | TRBV29-1 | . | 14 | CSVGEGGDNYGYTF | TGCAGCGTTGGTGAAGGGGGGGATAACTATGGCTACACCTTC
TRBJ2-7 | . | TRBV29-1 | . | 11 | CSVDFGREQYF | TGCAGCGTGGATTTCGGACGCGAGCAGTACTTC
TRBJ1-2 | . | TRBV6-6 | . | 14 | CASSYSGSNYGYTF | TGTGCCAGCAGTTACTCGGGCAGCAACTATGGCTACACCTTC
TRBJ2-7 | . | TRBV2 | TRBD1 | 12 | CASRRDSYEQYF | TGTGCCAGCAGACGGGACAGCTACGAGCAGTACTTC
TRBJ2-6 | . | TRBV9 | . | 15 | CASSVGRGGANVLTF | TGTGCCAGCAGCGTAGGCCGGGGGGGGGCCAACGTCCTGACTTTC
TRBJ1-2 | . | TRBV27 | . | 15 | CASSQQVGPNYGYTF | TGTGCCAGCAGTCAACAGGTGGGGCCTAACTATGGCTACACCTTC
TRBJ2-3 | . | TRBV30 | . | 13 | CAWTRVSTDTQYF | TGTGCCTGGACGCGGGTTAGCACAGATACGCAGTATTTT
TRBJ1-5 | once | TRBV30 | . | 14 | CAWDRFNSNQPQHF | TGTGCCTGGGACAGATTCAATAGCAATCAGCCCCAGCATTTT
TRBJ2-3 | once | TRBV2 | TRBD2 | 13 | CASRRSGADTQYF | TGTGCCAGCAGACGTAGCGGGGCAGATACGCAGTATTTT
TRBJ2-2 | . | TRBV30 | . | 13 | CAWSDIGSGELFF | TGTGCCTGGAGTGACATAGGATCGGGGGAGCTGTTTTTT
TRBJ2-3 | . | TRBV9 | TRBD2 | 16 | CASSIFKRGDTDTQYF | TGTGCCAGCAGCATCTTTAAGCGGGGGGACACAGATACGCAGTATTTT
TRBJ1-2 | . | TRBV7-9 | . | 14 | CASSPPVGGYGYTF | TGTGCCAGCAGCCCCCCTGTAGGAGGCTATGGCTACACCTTC
TRBJ2-6 | . | TRBV5-6 | TRBD1 | 17 | CASSYRGISSGANVLTF | TGTGCCAGCAGCTACAGGGGCATTAGCTCTGGGGCCAACGTCCTGACTTTC
TRBJ1-5 | . | TRBV4-2 | . | 13 | CASSQDRDQPQHF | TGTGCCAGCAGCCAGGACAGAGATCAGCCCCAGCATTTT
TRBJ2-3 | . | TRBV2 | . | 16 | CASSEEGGRLADTQYF | TGTGCCAGCAGTGAAGAGGGGGGGAGACTAGCAGATACGCAGTATTTT
TRBJ1-1 | once | TRBV7-9 | . | 12 | CASSSYYTEAFF | TGTGCCAGCAGCTCGTACTACACTGAAGCTTTCTTT
TRBJ1-5 | . | TRBV30 | . | 13 | CAWGPGSNQPQHF | TGTGCCTGGGGCCCAGGGAGCAATCAGCCCCAGCATTTT
TRBJ2-1 | once | TRBV7-3 | . | 13 | CASSSPPGGKQFF | TGTGCCAGCAGCTCCCCACCGGGCGGGAAGCAGTTCTTC
TRBJ2-1 | . | TRBV15 | . | 12 | CATRDPLNEQFF | TGTGCCACCCGGGACCCCTTGAATGAGCAGTTCTTC
TRBJ2-7 | once | TRBV30 | . | 12 | CACMANSYEQYF | TGTGCCTGCATGGCGAACTCCTACGAGCAGTACTTC
TRBJ2-5 | . | TRBV7-7 | . | 14 | CASSREGSQETQYF | TGTGCTAGCAGCCGAGAGGGGTCTCAAGAGACCCAGTACTTC
TRBJ1-1 | . | TRBV4-1 | . | 13 | CASFALGHTEAFF | TGCGCCAGCTTTGCTCTAGGGCACACTGAAGCTTTCTTT
TRBJ2-5 | . | TRBV19 | TRBD2 | 15 | CASDYGGGPQETQYF | TGTGCCAGCGACTATGGCGGGGGGCCACAAGAGACCCAGTACTTC
TRBJ2-5 | . | TRBV15 | TRBD1 | 15 | CATSRFRTGGETQYF | TGTGCCACCAGCAGATTCAGGACAGGGGGAGAGACCCAGTACTTC
TRBJ2-7 | . | TRBV5-8 | . | 11 | CASSLRYEQYF | TGTGCCAGCAGCTTGAGGTACGAGCAGTACTTC
TRBJ2-4 | . | TRBV14 | . | 14 | CASSQGAGVTIQYF | TGTGCCAGCAGCCAAGGGGCAGGGGTCACCATTCAGTACTTC
TRBJ2-2 | once | TRBV7-2 | . | 16 | CASSLAAWSNTGELFF | TGTGCCAGCAGCTTAGCTGCCTGGTCGAACACCGGGGAGCTGTTTTTT
TRBJ2-7 | . | TRBV11-2 | TRBD2 | 16 | CASSPRYLAGGYEQYF | TGTGCCAGCAGCCCCCGGTACTTAGCGGGGGGCTACGAGCAGTACTTC
TRBJ1-3 | . | TRBV30 | TRBD1 | 14 | CAWDRASSGNTIYF | TGTGCCTGGGACAGGGCTAGCTCTGGAAACACCATATATTTT
TRBJ1-1 | . | TRBV7-9 | . | 15 | CASSLARARNTEAFF | TGTGCCAGCAGCTTAGCTAGGGCCCGGAACACTGAAGCTTTCTTT
TRBJ2-7 | . | TRBV28 | TRBD1 | 12 | CASSGQGNEQYF | TGTGCCAGCAGTGGACAGGGAAACGAGCAGTACTTC
TRBJ2-5 | . | TRBV27 | TRBD1 | 14 | CASSQTTGQETQYF | TGTGCCAGCAGCCAAACGACAGGGCAAGAGACCCAGTACTTC
TRBJ1-1 | . | TRBV30 | . | 13 | CAWSRGGGAEAFF | TGTGCCTGGAGTAGAGGTGGGGGTGCTGAAGCTTTCTTT
TRBJ1-5 | . | TRBV2 | . | 15 | CASSDRGVSNQPQHF | TGTGCCAGCAGTGACAGGGGCGTTAGCAATCAGCCCCAGCATTTT
TRBJ2-2 | . | TRBV7-9 | TRBD1 | 14 | CASSSQGWAGELFF | TGTGCCAGCAGCTCACAGGGGTGGGCCGGGGAGCTGTTTTTT
TRBJ2-2 | . | TRBV9 | TRBD1 | 16 | CASSVEGASNTGELFF | TGTGCCAGCAGCGTAGAGGGGGCCTCGAACACCGGGGAGCTGTTTTTT
TRBJ2-3 | . | TRBV21-1 | . | 15 | CASSKGAASTDTQYF | TGTGCCAGCAGCAAAGGAGCGGCTAGCACAGATACGCAGTATTTT
TRBJ2-3 | . | TRBV9 | TRBD1 | 15 | CASSARTGGTDTQYF | TGTGCCAGCAGCGCACGGACAGGAGGCACAGATACGCAGTATTTT